This TCR beta chain was recorded in a study of blood T cell repertoires in COVID-19. The germline CDR1 and CDR2 sequences are SGHRS and YFSETQ. The CDR3 sequence is 16 residues long. The ends were cut back, 0 bases at V and 7 bases at J, with 20 bases in the middle. The table came from immunoSEQ multiplex PCR; TCRdb's copy has only in-frame clones and leaves some out. The repertoire consists of about 300,000 clones, with roughly 89% occurring once and the leading ten covering over 3.5%. In assigning cohorts, the study relied on participant-reported clinical history. The chain links TRBV5-1 to TRBJ2-7; possible D gene TRBD1, 6 bases. The sequenced material came from PBMCs or T cells enriched from blood (not recorded which). This receptor was taken from a woman aged 18-35 years with acute COVID-19. The CDR3 DNA sequence: TGCGCCAGCAGCTTGGTTCCGGTGGCAGGGGCTCGGGAGCAGTACTTC. This translates into CASSLVPVAGAREQYF. Based on the CDR3 plus reference TRBV5-1 and TRBJ2-7, the full variable domain is KAGVTQTPRYLIKTRGQQVTLSCSPISGHRSVSWYQQTPGQGLQFLFEYFSETQRNKGNFPGRFSGRQFSNSRSEMNVSTLELGDSALYLCASSLVPVAGAREQYFGPGTRLTVT.